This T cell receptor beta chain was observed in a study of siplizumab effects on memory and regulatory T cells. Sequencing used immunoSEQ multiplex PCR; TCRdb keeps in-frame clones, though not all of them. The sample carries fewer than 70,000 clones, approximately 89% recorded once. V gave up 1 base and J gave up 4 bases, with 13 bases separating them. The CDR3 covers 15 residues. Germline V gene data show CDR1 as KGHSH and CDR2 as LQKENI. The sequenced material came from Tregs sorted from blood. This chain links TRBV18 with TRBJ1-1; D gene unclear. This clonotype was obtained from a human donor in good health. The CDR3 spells CASSPQFPSPTEAFF. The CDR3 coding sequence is TGTGCCAGCTCACCACAGTTCCCCAGCCCCACTGAAGCTTTCTTT.